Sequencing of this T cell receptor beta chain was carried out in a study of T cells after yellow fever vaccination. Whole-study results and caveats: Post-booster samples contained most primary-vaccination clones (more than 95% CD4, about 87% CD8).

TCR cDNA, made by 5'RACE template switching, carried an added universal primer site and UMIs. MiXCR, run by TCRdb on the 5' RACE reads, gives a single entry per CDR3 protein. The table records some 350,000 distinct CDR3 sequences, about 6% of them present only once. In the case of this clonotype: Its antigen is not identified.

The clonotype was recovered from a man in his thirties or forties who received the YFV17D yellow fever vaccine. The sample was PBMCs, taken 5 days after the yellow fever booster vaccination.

The DNA for the CDR3 is TGTGCCAGCAGCTTTTCAGCGGGAGGGCCCCACGAGCAGTACTTC. Protein: CASSFSAGGPHEQYF. The chain recombines TRBV7-2 with TRBJ2-7; 10 nucleotides match TRBD2. CDR1 and CDR2 (germline): SGHTA, FQGNSA. The CDR3 runs 15 residues. Trimming took 3 bases from V and 5 from J; bases not matched to a gene: 7. Full variable domain (missing parts from reference TRBV7-2 and TRBJ2-7): GAGVSQSPSNKVTEKGKDVELRCDPISGHTALYWYRQSLGQGLEFLIYFQGNSAPDKSGLPSDRFSAERTGGSVSTLTIQRTQQEDSAVYLCASSFSAGGPHEQYFGPGTRLTVT.